This TCR beta chain is from a study of T cells in Graves' hyperthyroidism and ophthalmopathy. The study's findings and limits: Blood also carried most thyroid clonotypes expanded above 0.001.

The germline CDR1 and CDR2 sequences are SNHLY and FYNNEI. The V and J ends lost 3 bases and 0 bases respectively, with 15 bases between them. The CDR3 has 17 amino acids. Researchers amplified the TCR beta CDR3 regions from RNA transcripts. With the HTBI primer set, the TCR CDR3 went through a first round of RT-PCR. TCRdb called the multiplex PCR reads again in MiXCR, with one record for every CDR3 protein. The repertoire holds more than 40,000 distinct CDR3 sequences, approximately 49% seen once, with roughly a third in the top ten. Stable disease denoted Graves' hyperthyroidism without ophthalmopathy progression within 18 months. Patients having uncontrolled infection, another autoimmune disease, pregnancy or lactation were not included. This clonotype occurred many times. The antigen is unknown.

V usage is TRBV2 and J usage is TRBJ1-3, with D unresolved. The TCR sequence derives from a woman in her forties or fifties with Graves' hyperthyroidism. Material: peripheral blood or thyroid tissue (not recorded which). CDR3 DNA sequence: TGTGCCAGCAGTGATGGCCCGGCCCAGCTCTCTGGAAACACCATATATTTT. Translation: CASSDGPAQLSGNTIYF.